The rows below give T cell receptor beta chains drawn from one sample of a study of human T cells and chemical hapten exposure. TCRdb independently ran MiXCR on the RACE reads; one entry per CDR3 protein. The sample shows around 120,000 distinct CDR3 sequences, approximately 12% of them seen only once. The input for sequencing was whole blood, taken in connection with sensitization to the hapten diphenylcyclopropenone (DPC). Receptor source: a woman between 18 and 30 years old with alopecia areata. Some clones in this sample may be carry-over from other donors' samples. The CDR3 runs from the conserved cysteine through the conserved F or W. The D gene is left open where the match is weak. Rows give clone size only sometimes, using once, few, many, or a class for an expanded clone.

J gene,D gene,clone size,V gene,CDR3 DNA,CDR3 protein
TRBJ2-3,TRBD2,few,TRBV4-3,TGCGCCAGCAGCCATAGGGGAGGGCTGGATACGCAGTATTTT,CASSHRGGLDTQYF
TRBJ1-5,-,-,TRBV5-1,TGCGCCAGCAGCTTGGGAGGCGGACAGCCCCAGCATTTT,CASSLGGGQPQHF
TRBJ1-1,-,-,TRBV6-5,TGTGCCAGCAGTTACCGACAGACCACTGAAGCTTTCTTT,CASSYRQTTEAFF
TRBJ1-3,-,few,TRBV3-1,TGTGCCAGCAGCCAAGGATGGGGGTTTAGCTCTGGAAACACCATATATTTT,CASSQGWGFSSGNTIYF
TRBJ1-1,-,-,TRBV13,TGTGCCAGCAGCTTAGAGGTGGGGATAAACACTGAAGCTTTCTTT,CASSLEVGINTEAFF
TRBJ2-6,TRBD1,many,TRBV10-3,TGTGCCATCAGTGAGACAGGGGGTGGCTCTGGGGCCAACGTCCTGACTTTC,CAISETGGGSGANVLTF
TRBJ2-1,TRBD2,-,TRBV6-4,TGTGCCAGCAGTGACTTCCCCTCCGGGACTAGAAAGAATGAGCAGTTCTTC,CASSDFPSGTRKNEQFF
TRBJ2-1,-,many,TRBV6-2/TRBV6-3,TGTGCCAGCAGCCCGAGGGACGCGAGCTCCTACAATGAGCAGTTCTTC,CASSPRDASSYNEQFF
TRBJ2-7,TRBD2,-,TRBV20-1,TGCAGTGCTAGAGATAGAGCTAGCGGGGGATACGAGCAGTACTTC,CSARDRASGGYEQYF
TRBJ1-4,-,few,TRBV5-1,TGCGCCAGCAGCTTGGGAACTACTGGTAATGAAAAACTGTTTTTT,CASSLGTTGNEKLFF
TRBJ1-3,-,many,TRBV12-5,TGTGCTAGTGGTTTGGTACCAGTATACTCTGGAAACACCATATATTTT,CASGLVPVYSGNTIYF
TRBJ1-1,TRBD1,few,TRBV3-1,TGTGCCAGCAGTCCCACGGACAGGGCATTTCCTGAAGCTTTCTTT,CASSPTDRAFPEAFF
TRBJ1-4,TRBD1,many,TRBV28,TGTGCCAGCAGTCCGAGACAGGGGAATGAAAAACTGTTTTTT,CASSPRQGNEKLFF
TRBJ2-1,TRBD1,-,TRBV7-8,TGTGCCAGCAGCACTCCCGGGACAGGGGAGGGTGAGCAGTTCTTC,CASSTPGTGEGEQFF
TRBJ2-7,-,many,TRBV7-6,TGTGCCAGCAGCCTAGGGCGTTCCTTCTACGAGCAGTACTTC,CASSLGRSFYEQYF
TRBJ2-5,-,-,TRBV13,TGTGCCAGCAGCTTCAGGGGTCAAAGCAAAGAGACCCAGTACTTC,CASSFRGQSKETQYF
TRBJ1-1,-,few,TRBV6-2/TRBV6-3,TGTGCCAGCAGCCAGCAGGGGATCGGTGAAGCTTTCTTT,CASSQQGIGEAFF
TRBJ2-1,TRBD2,few,TRBV9,TGTGCCAGCAGCCCTAGACTAGCGGCCTACAATGAGCAGTTCTTC,CASSPRLAAYNEQFF
TRBJ1-5,-,-,TRBV18,TGTGCCAGCTCAATGGACAATAGCAATCAGCCCCAGCATTTT,CASSMDNSNQPQHF
TRBJ2-7,-,-,TRBV4-3,TGCGCCAGCAGCCAAGCGGGGGGCCGGACCTACGAGCAGTACTTC,CASSQAGGRTYEQYF
TRBJ1-4,-,few,TRBV9,TGTGCCAGCAGCGTCACGCAAGGAGGGAGCGAAAAACTGTTTTTT,CASSVTQGGSEKLFF
TRBJ2-3,-,once,TRBV20-1,TGCAGTGCTAGCCCCCGATGGAAGGGACGAAGGTCGGATACGCAGTATTTT,CSASPRWKGRRSDTQYF
TRBJ2-5,TRBD1,-,TRBV4-3,TGCGCCAACAGCCAAGACTACGGGACAGGGGGAGAGACCCAGTACTTC,CANSQDYGTGGETQYF
TRBJ2-5,-,few,TRBV7-9,TGTGCCAGCAGCTTGGGCAGGGGCGTTTTGGTGGAAGAGACCCAGTACTTC,CASSLGRGVLVEETQYF
TRBJ2-3,-,-,TRBV7-9,TGTGCCAGCAGCATCCAGGGGGGATTCACAGATACGCAGTATTTT,CASSIQGGFTDTQYF
TRBJ2-5,TRBD1,-,TRBV25-1,TGTGCCAGCAGTGGGAAGGACAGGGAAGAGACCCAGTACTTC,CASSGKDREETQYF
TRBJ2-3,-,-,TRBV5-1,TGCGCCAGCAGCTTGGAGGGGACGGTCACAGATACGCAGTATTTT,CASSLEGTVTDTQYF
TRBJ2-7,-,-,TRBV7-9,TGTGCCAGCAGCTTTCTTAGGGCCCACGAGCAGTACTTC,CASSFLRAHEQYF
TRBJ1-5,TRBD1,-,TRBV28,TGTGCCAGCAGTCCGCACAGGGGTAATCAGCCCCAGCATTTT,CASSPHRGNQPQHF
TRBJ2-3,-,-,TRBV29-1,TGCAGCGTTGAAGTACGGGCCATCACAGATACGCAGTATTTT,CSVEVRAITDTQYF
TRBJ2-1,-,-,TRBV29-1,TGCAGCGTCGAACAAGGGACTGCCGAGCAGTTCTTC,CSVEQGTAEQFF
TRBJ1-1,-,few,TRBV20-1,TGCAGTGCTTCCGGGACACAGAACACTGAAGCTTTCTTT,CSASGTQNTEAFF
TRBJ2-7,-,-,TRBV10-3,TGTACCATCAAGGGTCCGCCCTCCTACGAGCAGTACTTC,CTIKGPPSYEQYF
TRBJ2-5,-,many,TRBV12-3/TRBV12-4,TGTGCCAGCAGTTTAGGGGCGGAGCAAGAGACCCAGTACTTC,CASSLGAEQETQYF
TRBJ2-1,-,few,TRBV20-1,TGCAGTGCTGGGGGCTCCTACAATGAGCAGTTCTTC,CSAGGSYNEQFF
TRBJ2-1,-,few,TRBV28,TGTGCCAGCAGGGCTTGGGATGAGCAGTTCTTC,CASRAWDEQFF
TRBJ1-2,-,-,TRBV19,TGTGCCAGTAGTTCCCTTGTCGGGACTAACTATGGCTACACCTTC,CASSSLVGTNYGYTF
TRBJ2-3,-,-,TRBV7-9,TGTGCCAGCTGGGACACAAGCACAGATACGCAGTATTTT,CASWDTSTDTQYF
TRBJ2-1,-,many,TRBV7-9,TGTGCCAGCAGCCGGAACGCGGATGAGCAGTTCTTC,CASSRNADEQFF
TRBJ2-4,-,-,TRBV30,TGTGCCTGGAGTGTCCCGGGGGTAGCAGGGAACATTCAGTACTTC,CAWSVPGVAGNIQYF
TRBJ2-7,-,-,TRBV18,TGTGCCAGCACCCCGGCCCGTACTTCCTACGAGCAGTACTTC,CASTPARTSYEQYF
TRBJ2-1,TRBD1,once,TRBV19,TGTGCCAGTAGTGCGCCGGGACAGGGACTCTACAATGAGCAGTTCTTC,CASSAPGQGLYNEQFF
TRBJ2-7,-,-,TRBV6-2/TRBV6-3,TGTGCCAGGAGTAGCGCAGGGGGAGGGTCCTACGAGCAGTACTTC,CARSSAGGGSYEQYF
TRBJ2-1,TRBD2,few,TRBV20-1,TGCAGTGCCGCCGGGACTAGCGGGGTACTTTACAATGAGCAGTTCTTC,CSAAGTSGVLYNEQFF
TRBJ1-1,-,-,TRBV7-9,TGTGCCAGCAGCTTCTGGGCAGGGTGGTTGGACACTGAAGCTTTCTTT,CASSFWAGWLDTEAFF
TRBJ1-2,-,few,TRBV5-1,TGCGCCAGCAGCTTGTCGACAGGTCCGCGAGGCTACACCTTC,CASSLSTGPRGYTF
TRBJ1-1,-,many,TRBV7-3,TGTGCCAGCAGCTCCACCAGGGGTGGAACTGAAGCTTTCTTT,CASSSTRGGTEAFF
TRBJ2-3,TRBD1,few,TRBV6-5,TGTGCCAGCGGAAGGTACAGGGGAACCACAGATACGCAGTATTTT,CASGRYRGTTDTQYF
TRBJ2-3,TRBD2,-,TRBV12-3/TRBV12-4,TGTGCGATAGGGACTAGCTCCACCGGTGGGCAGTATTTT,CAIGTSSTGGQYF
TRBJ2-3,-,-,TRBV2,TGTGCCAGCAGTGACGTGGGGCGTAGCACAGATACGCAGTATTTT,CASSDVGRSTDTQYF
TRBJ2-2,TRBD1,few,TRBV9,TGTGCCAGCAGCGTTTCGACACCGGGACAGGCGAACACCGGGGAGCTGTTTTTT,CASSVSTPGQANTGELFF